A single sample gave rise to the 3 T cell receptor beta chains below, sequenced in a study of T cells expressing NK-cell markers. TCRdb reprocessed the 5' RACE reads; each CDR3 protein has one entry and no DNA is given. The ten top clones account for about 4.2%, within a sample of 200,000 to 300,000 distinct CDR3 sequences. Specimen: blood T cells: a sorted CD56 or NKG2C T cell subset, CD4+ or CD8+ T cells, or bulk PBMC T cells (not recorded which). The receptors were gathered from a woman between 18 and 75 years old in good health.

V gene TRBV29-1 combines with J gene TRBJ2-1; TCRdb selects TRBD2, and the lack of DNA leaves this call unchecked. The germline gives CDR1 SQVTM, CDR2 ANQGSEA. The CDR3 loop spans 14 amino acids. This chain's CDR3 is CSATGTRSTLEQFF.

The V call is TRBV12-3 or TRBV12-4, the J call TRBJ2-2; as DNA is missing, the TRBD1 call by TCRdb cannot be tested. This CDR3 is 17 amino acids long. The CDR3 protein is CASSSALTGKRVGELFF.

The chain recombines TRBV12-3 or TRBV12-4 with TRBJ1-5; TCRdb indicates TRBD1, and absent DNA this call remains unverified. The CDR3 extends over 14 amino acids. The CDR3 sequence is CASSLGQRGQPQHF.